This T cell receptor (beta chain) appears in the sequencing data of a study of graft-versus-host responses after intestinal transplantation. Study-wide background: Following induction with anti-thymocyte globulin, all recipients were given tacrolimus and steroids for about 3 years. The study's findings and limits: Among recipient marrow samples, GvH clones were found; some appeared first in ileum or blood.

Graft samples were processed, releasing intraepithelial and lamina propria lymphocytes. The CDR3 covers 16 residues. Germline-derived CDR1 and CDR2 are SEHNR and FQNEAQ (reference sequence). Between the trimmed V and J ends, which lost 0 bases and 0 bases, there was a span of 8 bases. Of note for this clone: Its antigen is not identified.

The assay was immunoSEQ multiplex PCR, and TCRdb's table has in-frame clones only and misses some. The table has about 3,300 clones, about 80% seen once. The rearrangement joins TRBV7-9 to TRBJ1-4, with unresolved D. This specimen consisted of ileum tissue, obtained roughly 16 and 21 days after intestinal transplantation. The TCR was taken from a human patient who received an intestinal transplant, so some T cells may come from the graft donor. The CDR3 coding sequence is TGTGCCAGCAGCTTAGCCGCTTCAGCAACTAATGAAAAACTGTTTTTT. The encoded protein is CASSLAASATNEKLFF. The full variable domain, its missing parts supplied by reference TRBV7-9 and TRBJ1-4, is DTGVSQNPRHKITKRGQNVTFRCDPISEHNRLYWYRQTLGQGPEFLTYFQNEAQLEKSRLLSDRFSAERPKGSFSTLEIQRTEQGDSAMYLCASSLAASATNEKLFFGSGTQLSVL.